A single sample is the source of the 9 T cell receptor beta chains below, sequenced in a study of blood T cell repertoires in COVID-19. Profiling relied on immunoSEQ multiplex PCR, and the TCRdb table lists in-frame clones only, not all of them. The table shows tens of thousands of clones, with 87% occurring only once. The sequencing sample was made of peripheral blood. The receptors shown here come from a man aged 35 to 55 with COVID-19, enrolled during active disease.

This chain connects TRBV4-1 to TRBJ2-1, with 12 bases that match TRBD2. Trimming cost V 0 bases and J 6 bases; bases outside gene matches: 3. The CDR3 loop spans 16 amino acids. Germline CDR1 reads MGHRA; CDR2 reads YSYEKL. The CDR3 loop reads CASSQELAGGLNEQFF. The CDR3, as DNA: TGCGCCAGCAGCCAAGAACTAGCGGGGGGCCTCAATGAGCAGTTCTTC.

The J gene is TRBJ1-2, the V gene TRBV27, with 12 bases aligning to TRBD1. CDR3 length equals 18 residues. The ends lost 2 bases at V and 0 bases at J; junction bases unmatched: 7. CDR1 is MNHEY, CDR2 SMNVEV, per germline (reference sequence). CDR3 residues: CASSLTQGQGASNYGYTF. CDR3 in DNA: TGTGCCAGCAGTTTAACCCAGGGACAGGGGGCTTCTAACTATGGCTACACCTTC.

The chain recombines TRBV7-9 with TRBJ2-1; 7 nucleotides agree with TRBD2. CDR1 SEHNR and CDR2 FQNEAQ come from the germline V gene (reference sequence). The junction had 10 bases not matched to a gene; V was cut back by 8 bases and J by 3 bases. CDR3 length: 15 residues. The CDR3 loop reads CASGPTPSGYNEQFF. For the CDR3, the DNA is TGTGCCAGCGGGCCCACCCCTAGCGGCTACAATGAGCAGTTCTTC.

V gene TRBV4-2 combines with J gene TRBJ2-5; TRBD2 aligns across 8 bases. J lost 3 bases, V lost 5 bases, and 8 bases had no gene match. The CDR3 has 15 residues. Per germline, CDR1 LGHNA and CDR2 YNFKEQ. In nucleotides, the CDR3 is TGTGCCAGCAGCGTAACCGGGACTAGTGAAGAGACCCAGTACTTC. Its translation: CASSVTGTSEETQYF.

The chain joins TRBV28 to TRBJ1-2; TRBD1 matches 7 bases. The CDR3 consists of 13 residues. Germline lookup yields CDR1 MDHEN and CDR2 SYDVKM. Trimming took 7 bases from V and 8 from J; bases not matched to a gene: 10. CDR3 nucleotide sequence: TGTGCCAGCATCCAGACAGGGATTGACGGCTACACCTTC. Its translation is CASIQTGIDGYTF.

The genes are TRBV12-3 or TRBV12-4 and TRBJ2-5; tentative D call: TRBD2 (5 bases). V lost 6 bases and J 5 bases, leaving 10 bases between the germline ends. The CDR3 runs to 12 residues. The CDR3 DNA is TGTGCCAGCAGCAATGGCGGGGAGACCCAGTACTTC. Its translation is CASSNGGETQYF.

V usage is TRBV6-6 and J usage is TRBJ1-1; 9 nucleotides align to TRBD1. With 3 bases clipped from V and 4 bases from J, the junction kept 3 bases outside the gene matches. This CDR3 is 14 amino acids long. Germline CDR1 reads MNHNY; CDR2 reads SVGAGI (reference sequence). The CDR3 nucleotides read TGTGCCAGCAGTTATGGACAGGGGAGCACTGAAGCTTTCTTT. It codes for CASSYGQGSTEAFF.

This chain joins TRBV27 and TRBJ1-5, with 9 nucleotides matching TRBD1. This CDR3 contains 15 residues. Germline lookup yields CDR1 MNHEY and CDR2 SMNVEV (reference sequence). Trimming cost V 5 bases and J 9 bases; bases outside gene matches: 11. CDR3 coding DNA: TGTGCCAGCAGTCCCGGGGACAGGGATGTATGGCCCCAGCATTTT. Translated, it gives CASSPGDRDVWPQHF.

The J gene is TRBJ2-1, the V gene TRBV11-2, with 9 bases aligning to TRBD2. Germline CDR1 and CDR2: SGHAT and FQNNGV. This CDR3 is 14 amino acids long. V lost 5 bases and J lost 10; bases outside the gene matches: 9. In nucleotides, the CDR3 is TGTGCCAGCAGCCTCAGACTTAGCGGGGGCGAGCAGTTCTTC. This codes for CASSLRLSGGEQFF.